These T cell receptor beta chains were read from a single sample in a study of cytomegalovirus exposure and HLA in healthy donors. Using immunoSEQ multiplex PCR, the repertoire was profiled, and TCRdb retains in-frame clones only, with some absent. There are around 150,000 clones in the sample; 70% to 90% occur only once, and approximately 8.5% lies in the top ten. Sequenced input: PBMCs. The receptors come from a man aged 18 to 30 in good health and CMV-seropositive. Each CDR3 is given with its conserved first and last residue. A D gene is named only where the DNA matches it firmly. Clone size is shown for a subset of rows, as once, few, many or a class of expanded clone.

j_gene	v_gene	abundance	d_gene	CDR3aa	CDR3nt
TRBJ2-3	TRBV18	.	.	CASSMDMVGDTQYF	TGTGCCAGCTCAATGGACATGGTGGGCGATACGCAGTATTTT
TRBJ1-2	TRBV30	.	.	CACSEGAYGYTF	TGTGCCTGCTCGGAAGGGGCTTATGGCTACACCTTC
TRBJ2-5	TRBV6-1	few	.	CASNQGAQETQYF	TGTGCCAGCAACCAAGGGGCCCAAGAGACCCAGTACTTC
TRBJ2-3	TRBV4-1	.	.	CASSRLRTADTQYF	TGCGCCAGCAGCCGTCTCAGGACAGCAGATACGCAGTATTTT
TRBJ1-5	TRBV7-2	once	TRBD1	CASSQGQGLNQPQHF	TGTGCCAGCAGTCAAGGACAGGGCCTCAATCAGCCCCAGCATTTT
TRBJ2-6	TRBV4-3	.	TRBD1	CASSHQTGVGANVLTF	TGCGCCAGCAGCCACCAGACAGGGGTCGGGGCCAACGTCCTGACTTTC
TRBJ1-4	TRBV5-1	.	TRBD1	CASSVPRGQGEKLFF	TGCGCCAGCAGCGTGCCTAGGGGGCAAGGTGAAAAACTGTTTTTT
TRBJ1-1	TRBV30	.	.	CAWSVRRQSTEAFF	TGTGCCTGGAGTGTACGAAGACAGTCCACTGAAGCTTTCTTT
TRBJ2-3	TRBV2	.	.	CASSEALGLVAPDTQYF	TGTGCCAGCAGTGAAGCGCTAGGACTGGTGGCTCCAGATACGCAGTATTTT
TRBJ2-2	TRBV18	.	.	CASSPLPPGHNTGELFF	TGTGCCAGCTCACCACTTCCGCCGGGACATAACACCGGGGAGCTGTTTTTT
TRBJ1-3	TRBV6-1	.	.	CASSVSTLSGNTIYF	TGTGCCAGCAGTGTATCAACTCTCTCTGGAAACACCATATATTTT
TRBJ1-2	TRBV19	once	.	CASSIDQTANYGYTF	TGTGCCAGTAGTATAGACCAGACAGCTAACTATGGCTACACCTTC
TRBJ2-2	TRBV7-2	.	TRBD2	CASSLARGTSGTGELFF	TGTGCCAGCAGCTTAGCGCGGGGAACTAGCGGCACCGGGGAGCTGTTTTTT
TRBJ1-2	TRBV19	once	.	CASSSGVWTLSYTF	TGTGCCAGTAGCTCGGGGGTGTGGACCTTGAGCTACACCTTC
TRBJ2-7	TRBV11-2	.	.	CASRGRWAYEQYF	TGTGCCAGCAGGGGGAGGTGGGCCTACGAGCAGTACTTC
TRBJ1-5	TRBV2	.	.	CASSELTANQPQHF	TGTGCCAGCAGTGAATTGACAGCAAATCAGCCCCAGCATTTT
TRBJ1-3	TRBV7-2	.	TRBD1	CASSPPTGKNAGNTIYF	TGTGCCAGCAGCCCCCCGACAGGGAAAAACGCTGGAAACACCATATATTTT
TRBJ1-2	TRBV5-1	.	TRBD1	CASRGDRRGYTF	TGCGCCAGCAGGGGGGACAGGCGAGGCTACACCTTC
TRBJ1-4	TRBV30	.	.	CALTTDLDEKLFF	TGTGCCTTAACAACAGACCTGGATGAAAAACTGTTTTTT
TRBJ1-5	TRBV6-1	.	TRBD1	CASSLQGSNQPQHF	TGTGCCAGCAGCCTACAGGGGTCCAATCAGCCCCAGCATTTT
TRBJ2-4	TRBV5-1	.	.	CASSPSRGVVIAKNIQYF	TGCGCCAGCAGCCCGTCACGGGGTGTGGTGATAGCCAAAAACATTCAGTACTTC
TRBJ2-5	TRBV6-5	.	.	CASSRGWRERETQYF	TGTGCCAGCAGTAGGGGGTGGAGAGAGAGGGAGACCCAGTACTTC
TRBJ1-6	TRBV2	.	.	CASGRTGPPLHF	TGTGCCAGCGGGCGAACAGGGCCACCCCTCCACTTT
TRBJ2-1	TRBV12-5	.	.	CASGLTTYNEQFF	TGTGCTAGTGGTTTGACTACCTACAATGAGCAGTTCTTC
TRBJ1-6	TRBV6-1	.	.	CASSVPGLTPLHF	TGTGCCAGCAGTGTACCCGGTTTGACACCCCTCCACTTT
TRBJ1-2	TRBV30	.	.	CAWSVLRTREGYTF	TGTGCCTGGAGTGTACTAAGGACTCGAGAAGGCTACACCTTC
TRBJ2-7	TRBV7-2	once	.	CASSRHSLFGYEQYF	TGTGCCAGCAGCCGACACTCGCTCTTTGGCTACGAGCAGTACTTC
TRBJ2-5	TRBV9	.	.	CASSVGGGVAETQYF	TGTGCCAGCAGCGTAGGGGGCGGGGTTGCAGAGACCCAGTACTTC
TRBJ1-1	TRBV30	.	.	CAWRIAGDRTEAFF	TGTGCCTGGAGGATTGCAGGGGATCGCACTGAAGCTTTCTTT
TRBJ2-7	TRBV5-1	.	TRBD2	CATSPGTSGDYSSYEQYF	TGCGCCACCTCACCCGGGACTAGCGGGGATTACAGCTCCTACGAGCAGTACTTC
TRBJ2-1	TRBV6-5	.	.	CASSYSGARTWDEQFF	TGTGCCAGCAGTTACTCGGGGGCGAGGACCTGGGATGAGCAGTTCTTC
TRBJ2-5	TRBV19	.	TRBD1	CASSTLQGAEETQYF	TGTGCCAGTAGCACCCTTCAGGGGGCAGAAGAGACCCAGTACTTC
TRBJ2-2	TRBV10-2	.	TRBD1	CASYVGQGGTGELFF	TGCGCCAGCTACGTCGGACAGGGGGGCACCGGGGAGCTGTTTTTT
TRBJ2-7	TRBV11-3	.	.	CASSLGPGSEQYF	TGTGCCAGCAGCTTGGGGCCTGGAAGCGAGCAGTACTTC
TRBJ2-5	TRBV29-1	.	.	CSVVYVETQYF	TGCAGCGTAGTCTACGTGGAGACCCAGTACTTC
TRBJ2-7	TRBV15	.	.	CATSQGFREQYF	TGTGCCACCAGTCAGGGGTTCCGCGAGCAGTACTTC
TRBJ1-2	TRBV10-1	.	TRBD1	CASSPDREYGYTF	TGCGCCAGCAGCCCCGACAGGGAATATGGCTACACCTTC
TRBJ2-3	TRBV9	.	.	CASSVLPWAGDTQYF	TGTGCCAGCAGCGTACTCCCCTGGGCTGGAGATACGCAGTATTTT
TRBJ2-5	TRBV5-1	once	.	CASSLKGGETQYF	TGCGCCAGCAGCTTGAAGGGAGGAGAGACCCAGTACTTC
TRBJ2-5	TRBV5-1	.	.	CASSPNLGETQYF	TGCGCCAGCAGCCCTAACCTAGGAGAGACCCAGTACTTC
TRBJ1-2	TRBV9	.	.	CASSVSFEQGNYGYTF	TGTGCCAGCAGCGTAAGTTTCGAACAGGGAAACTATGGCTACACCTTC
TRBJ2-7	TRBV7-8	.	TRBD2	CASSLERGKTYEQYF	TGTGCCAGCAGCTTGGAGCGGGGGAAGACCTACGAGCAGTACTTC
TRBJ2-7	TRBV5-1	few	TRBD1	CASSLGTGDLYEQYF	TGCGCCAGCAGCTTGGGGACAGGGGATCTCTACGAGCAGTACTTC
TRBJ1-5	TRBV2	once	.	CASSRLTPGPQHF	TGTGCCAGCAGCCGCCTAACACCGGGGCCCCAGCATTTT
TRBJ2-7	TRBV30	.	TRBD1	CAWEIGQGTEQYF	TGTGCCTGGGAAATCGGACAGGGGACCGAGCAGTACTTC
TRBJ2-1	TRBV12-5	.	.	CASGPHLGLYNEQFF	TGTGCTAGTGGTCCGCATCTGGGACTCTACAATGAGCAGTTCTTC
TRBJ2-5	TRBV7-6	.	TRBD2	CASSVVAGGETQYF	TGTGCCAGCAGCGTAGTAGCCGGGGGGGAGACCCAGTACTTC
TRBJ1-2	TRBV6-1	.	TRBD1	CASSETAGGYGYTF	TGTGCCAGCAGTGAGACGGCAGGGGGCTATGGCTACACCTTC
TRBJ1-4	TRBV9	.	TRBD1	CASSDPGQVNEKLFF	TGTGCCAGCAGCGACCCGGGACAGGTTAATGAAAAACTGTTTTTT
TRBJ2-7	TRBV6-1	once	TRBD1	CASSVPEQGISEQYF	TGTGCCAGCAGTGTGCCCGAACAGGGGATCTCCGAGCAGTACTTC